What follows describes a single T cell receptor (beta chain). The antigen is undetermined. The sample comes from a study of shared clonotypes between healthy human individuals. There were no recent acute infections or vaccinations among the donors, who were healthy HIV-negative adults. Caucasian adults residing in Nashville, Tennessee made up all the donors. Produced via immunoSEQ multiplex PCR; TCRdb's table is partial and in-frame only. The table lists roughly 500,000 clones, 81% of them singletons, with 12% in the top ten. Study-wide findings and caveats: Only blood was sampled, and tissue TCR repertoires likely differ from blood ones.

Sequences were obtained from PBMCs. This TCR derives from a woman aged 40-49 years in good health. Some clones in this sample may be carry-over from other donors' samples.

The CDR3 region has the DNA TGTGCCAGTAGACCCCAAGGCAGAACCTATGGCTACACCTTC. Encoded protein: CASRPQGRTYGYTF. V and J are TRBV19 and TRBJ1-2; D call uncertain. Trimming pared 6 bases from V and 4 bases from J, leaving 15 bases between. The germline CDR1 and CDR2 sequences are LNHDA and SQIVND (reference sequence). The CDR3 has 14 amino acids.